This TCR beta chain was found in a study of CD8 T cells in ankylosing spondylitis. One entry per CDR3 protein, called by TCRdb with MiXCR from the 5' RACE reads. This sample yields 220,000 or so distinct CDR3 sequences, of which about 10% are seen a single time; about a fifth belongs to the top ten. Germline loops: CDR1 MNHEY, CDR2 SMNVEV (reference sequence). This CDR3 has 14 amino acids. This clonotype was counted many times. The antigen remains undetermined. At one boundary the junction diverges from the germline segment, which might be a read error. Study results and caveats: Certain motif variants had earlier appeared in reactive arthritis synovial fluid and blood. The study identified a TCR beta motif of several highly homologous variants that appeared characteristic of ankylosing spondylitis blood.

This receptor was identified in a male donor with ankylosing spondylitis or in good health (not recorded which). The genes are TRBV27 and TRBJ1-1; TRBD1 is a possible D gene (6 bases). Sequencing was performed on blood, either unsorted or a sorted T cell fraction (not recorded which). In DNA, the CDR3 is TGTGCCAGCAGTTCCCTAGGGGGGAACTCTGAAGCTTTCTTT. Translating it yields CASSSLGGNSEAFF.